This TCR beta chain was documented in a study of CD8 T cells in ankylosing spondylitis (dated by TCRdb to the late 2010s). In the study overall: The study profiled T cell receptor beta repertoires in healthy donors and ankylosing spondylitis patients to find disease-linked TCR variants. In total, the full study cohort was made up of some 100 healthy donors and approximately 27 ankylosing spondylitis patients. Peripheral blood samples were taken, and synovial fluid was additionally collected from ankylosing spondylitis patients.

General study outcomes and caveats: Some TCR beta motif variants had previously been reported in synovial fluid and blood of reactive arthritis patients, which suggested common disease-initiation mechanisms. In peripheral blood, the disease-linked clones were found at relatively low frequencies and had a CD8+ phenotype. Significant enrichment of the disease-linked clones was reported in matched synovial fluid samples from ankylosing spondylitis patients. Blood from ankylosing spondylitis patients appeared to be characterized by a TCR beta motif composed of under 10 highly homologous amino acid variants.

This clonotype occurred many times. Its antigen is not yet known. Per-base quality was not reported, and no clone a single base away is much larger than it. The reads were generated on an Illumina HiSeq 2500. Quantitative 5'-RACE with molecular barcodes was the method used to prepare the TCR beta libraries. The paper's data handling went like this. A new computational method, built on a probabilistic model of VDJ rearrangement, was used to identify disease-linked TCR variants. Using fastp trimming at Q25 and MiXCR clonotype assembly, TCRdb reanalyzed the public sequencing data and kept in-frame beta chains. Records with the same CDR3 protein are collapsed into one entry carrying the most frequent genes and DNA. Here the V and J calls rest on TCRdb's processing, not on the authors' analysis. Across this sample there are 200,000 to 250,000 distinct CDR3 sequences, with 20% to 30% seen only once. Of the sample, around 6.3% is held by the ten largest clones.

Via the germline V gene, CDR1 is MDHEN and CDR2 SYDVKM. Inclusive of the bounding cysteine and phenylalanine, the CDR3 is 11 residues long. Of all the DNA, just the CDR3 is kept, 33 bases in frame from base 1. V is clipped by 10 bases and J by 6 bases, and the sequence between their germline boundaries is 9 bases long. The source material was blood, either unsorted or a sorted T cell fraction (not recorded which). The sequence was obtained from a male donor with ankylosing spondylitis or in good health (not recorded which). The chain joins TRBV28 to TRBJ2-2, with an unclear D gene assignment. The nucleotides read TGTGCCACCGCGTGGTCCGGGGAGCTGTTTTTT. The resulting protein is CATAWSGELFF.